The clone carrying this T cell receptor beta chain was recorded only once. Its antigen remains unidentified. This record belongs to a study of T cell responses to AZD1222 COVID-19 vaccine. The study, taken as a whole, reports: Elevations in Spike-specific TCR breadth and depth followed administration of two AZD1222 doses.

V dropped 5 bases and J dropped 9; count of bases not matched to a gene: 12. CDR3 length: 14 residues. Germline V gene sequence: CDR1 SEHNR, CDR2 FQNEAQ (reference sequence). TCRdb keeps only in-frame clones here, not all; method: immunoSEQ multiplex PCR. Found here are roughly 150,000 clones, 90% of them singletons; the top ten hold approximately 5.9%. The TCR comes from an adult who received the AZD1222 COVID-19 vaccine. This sample comprised peripheral blood, obtained 28 days after the second AZD1222 dose. The rearrangement links TRBV7-9 to TRBJ2-7, with 8 positions matching TRBD2. CDR3 region: CASSLGTSLRRQYF. The CDR3 DNA is TGTGCCAGCAGCCTTGGGACTAGTTTAAGAAGGCAGTACTTC. Complete variable domain (other parts from reference TRBV7-9 and TRBJ2-7): DTGVSQNPRHKITKRGQNVTFRCDPISEHNRLYWYRQTLGQGPEFLTYFQNEAQLEKSRLLSDRFSAERPKGSFSTLEIQRTEQGDSAMYLCASSLGTSLRRQYFGPGTRLTVT.